This T cell receptor beta chain derives from a study of OX40 agonist ivuxolimab in advanced cancers. Data came from immunoSEQ multiplex PCR; TCRdb stores just in-frame clones and leaves some out. The table has 90,000 to 120,000 clones, 75% to 95% seen once. Trimming stripped 1 base from V and 7 bases from J, with 20 bases between. Per the germline V gene, CDR1 is MNHNS and CDR2 is SASEGT. The length of the CDR3 is 16 residues. The sequence came from an adult with an advanced solid tumor such as melanoma, head and neck, liver or kidney cancer. Material: CD4+ or CD8+ T cells sorted from blood, obtained in a trial of the OX40 agonist ivuxolimab. This chain joins TRBV6-1 and TRBJ2-7; D unclear. In DNA form, the CDR3 reads TGTGCCAGCAGTGAAGGGTCCGGGCAGACTCCTGGGGAGCAGTACTTC. Residues: CASSEGSGQTPGEQYF.